This is a list of T cell receptor beta chains from one sample in a study of blood T cell repertoires in COVID-19. The protocol was immunoSEQ multiplex PCR, while the TCRdb copy is restricted to in-frame clones and leaves out a portion. The table lists roughly 180,000 clones, 88% of them singletons, with 3.5% to 5% in the top ten. Sequencing was performed on peripheral blood. The source is a woman in her thirties with acute or convalescent COVID-19. Each CDR3 is given with its conserved first and last residue. Clone size, where shown, is once, few, many, or a class for clones that have expanded.

TRBV5-1	TRBJ2-1	.	CASSLGGREHNEQFF
TRBV25-1	TRBJ2-7	.	CASSERGYEQYF
TRBV11-3	TRBJ1-1	.	CASSYTRGRKAFF
TRBV29-1	TRBJ1-1	.	CSVPGEGSTEAFF
TRBV7-8	TRBJ2-3	.	CASSFQRTQYF
TRBV20-1	TRBJ2-7	few	CSASLPAYEQYF
TRBV5-1	TRBJ2-2	.	CASSLFAGGSTGELFF
TRBV12-5	TRBJ2-3	.	CASSRRGDDTDTQYF
TRBV28	TRBJ1-3	.	CASFGTGTGNTIYF
TRBV30	TRBJ2-2	.	CAWKAGGLGELFF
TRBV28	TRBJ2-7	.	CASRSIGLGLQYF
TRBV11-2	TRBJ1-3	once	CASRNPREAGNTIYF
TRBV11-3	TRBJ2-7	few	CASSFDRGEQYF
TRBV12-3/TRBV12-4	TRBJ1-2	.	CASSLGAVGYTF
TRBV4-1	TRBJ2-7	.	CASSPTTSGNYEQYF
TRBV24-1	TRBJ2-1	.	CATSDYKAGSSYNEQFF
TRBV3-1/TRBV3-2	TRBJ2-5	once	CASSQDPPLGRETQYF
TRBV11-2	TRBJ1-3	once	CASSLPRAGRNTIYF
TRBV7-7	TRBJ2-7	.	CASSLDRGYEQYF
TRBV19	TRBJ2-2	few	CASRGPASGRSPGELFF
TRBV11-2	TRBJ2-7	.	CAGGTGGYEQYF
TRBV28	TRBJ2-3	.	CASSLNPSGFTDTQYF
TRBV24-1	TRBJ2-1	few	CATGQGSNEQFF
TRBV5-5	TRBJ1-4	.	CASSLGPTNEKLFF
TRBV28	TRBJ1-6	.	CASSRTGTNNSPLHF
TRBV6-5	TRBJ2-7	once	CASSTGVYEQYF
TRBV28	TRBJ2-7	.	CASRPGGATYEQYF
TRBV5-1	TRBJ2-2	.	CASVGAGQNTGELFF
TRBV7-2	TRBJ2-4	.	CASSLQGVGIQYF
TRBV6-6	TRBJ2-7	.	CASRFKTRYEQYF
TRBV28	TRBJ2-5	.	CASSPPSGRGKTQYF
TRBV5-1	TRBJ1-4	.	CASSLGATNEKLFF
TRBV10-3	TRBJ2-7	.	CAISHDRPDRSYEQYF
TRBV5-6	TRBJ2-7	.	CASSWGLAGGLEQYF
TRBV5-6	TRBJ1-2	.	CASSKYRVAVYGYTF
TRBV9	TRBJ2-1	.	CASSVNYQRNEQFF
TRBV6-6	TRBJ1-2	.	CASSDVGAYGYTF
TRBV6-1	TRBJ1-5	.	CASSEDSRGGNQPQHF
TRBV5-1	TRBJ1-1	.	CASSPDSMNTEAFF